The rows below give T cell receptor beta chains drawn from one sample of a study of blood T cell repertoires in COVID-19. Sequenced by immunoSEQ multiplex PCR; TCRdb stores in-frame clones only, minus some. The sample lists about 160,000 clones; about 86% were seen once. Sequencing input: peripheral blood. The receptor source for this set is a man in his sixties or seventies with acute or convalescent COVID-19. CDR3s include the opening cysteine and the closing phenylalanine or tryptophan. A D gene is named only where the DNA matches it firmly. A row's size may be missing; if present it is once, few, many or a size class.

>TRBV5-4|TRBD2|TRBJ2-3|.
TGTGCCAGCAGCTTGGGGGGGGGATGGGTAGTGGTCTCTACGCAGTATTTT
CASSLGGGWVVVSTQYF
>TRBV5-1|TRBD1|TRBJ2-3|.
TGCGCCAGCCGGCGACAGGGGGATACGCAGTATTTT
CASRRQGDTQYF
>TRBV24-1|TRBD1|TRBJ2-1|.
TGTGCCACCAGTGACTCCGGACAGGACAACAATGAGCAGTTCTTC
CATSDSGQDNNEQFF
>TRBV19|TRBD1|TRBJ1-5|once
TGTGCCAGCCGAACGGACAGGGCAGGTCAGCCCCAGCATTTT
CASRTDRAGQPQHF
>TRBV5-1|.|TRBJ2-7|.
TGCGCCAGCAGCTTGGCAGACAGTACCTACGAGCAGTACTTC
CASSLADSTYEQYF
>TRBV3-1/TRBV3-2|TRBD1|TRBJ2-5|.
TGTGCCAGCAGCCAAGATACGGGACAGTGGGAGACCCAGTACTTC
CASSQDTGQWETQYF
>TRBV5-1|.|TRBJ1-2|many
TGCGCCAGCAGCTTCTACTCCCCTCGAGCTAACTATGGCTACACCTTC
CASSFYSPRANYGYTF
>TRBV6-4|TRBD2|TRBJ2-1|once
TGTGCCAGCAGCCGGGGGGACTCTCAGGGCGATGAGCAGTTCTTC
CASSRGDSQGDEQFF
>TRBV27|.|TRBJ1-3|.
TGTGCCAGCAGCAGAGGGGGCTCTGGAAACACCATATATTTT
CASSRGGSGNTIYF
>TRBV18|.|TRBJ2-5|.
TGTGCCAGCTCACCCGACTCTCAAGAGACCCAGTACTTC
CASSPDSQETQYF
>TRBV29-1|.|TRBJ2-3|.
TGCAGCGTACGGGGTTCAGATACGCAGTATTTT
CSVRGSDTQYF
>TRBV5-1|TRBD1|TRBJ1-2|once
TGCGCCAGCAGCCCGGACAGGAGAGGAGGTGGCTACACCTTC
CASSPDRRGGGYTF
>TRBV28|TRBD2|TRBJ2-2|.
TGTGCCAGCAGTTTATTGGCTAGCGGGGCGACCGGGGAGCTGTTTTTT
CASSLLASGATGELFF
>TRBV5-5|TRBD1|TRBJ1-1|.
TGTGCCAGCAGCTTCCAGGGGGATTCCACTGAAGCTTTCTTT
CASSFQGDSTEAFF
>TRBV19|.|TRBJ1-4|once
TGTGCCAGCAAGGACCAGGGTGTAACTAATGAAAAACTGTTTTTT
CASKDQGVTNEKLFF
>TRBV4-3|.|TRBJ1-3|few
TGCGCCAGCAGCCAAGAAACGGGGATTCCTGGAAACACCATATATTTT
CASSQETGIPGNTIYF
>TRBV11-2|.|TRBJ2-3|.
TGTGCCAGCAGCTCGGACAGAACAGATACGCAGTATTTT
CASSSDRTDTQYF
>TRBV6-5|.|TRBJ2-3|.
TGTGCCAGCAGTTTACGAGCCGGGGTCATCAGAGATACGCAGTATTTT
CASSLRAGVIRDTQYF
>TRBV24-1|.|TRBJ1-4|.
TGTGCCACCAGTGATTTGATCCACAGTGCAACTAATGAAAAACTGTTTTTT
CATSDLIHSATNEKLFF
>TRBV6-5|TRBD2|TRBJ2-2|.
TGTGCCAGCAGTTACATGGCGGGAGGGAACACCGGGGAGCTGTTTTTT
CASSYMAGGNTGELFF
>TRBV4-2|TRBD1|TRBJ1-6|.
TGTGCCAGCAGCCAAGTTCCGGGACAGAGGAATTCACCCCTCCACTTT
CASSQVPGQRNSPLHF
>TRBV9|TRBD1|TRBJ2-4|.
TGTGCCAGCAGCGTAGACCCTCCGACAGGGGTCAAAAACATTCAGTACTTC
CASSVDPPTGVKNIQYF
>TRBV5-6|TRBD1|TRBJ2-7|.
TGTGCCAGCAGCTCTATAACAGGGGGCCCCTACGAGCAGTACTTC
CASSSITGGPYEQYF
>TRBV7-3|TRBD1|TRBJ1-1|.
TGTGCCAGCAGCTCATCTGGAGGGGGCTCGGGCACTGAAGCTTTCTTT
CASSSSGGGSGTEAFF
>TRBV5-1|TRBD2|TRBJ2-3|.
TGCGCCAGCAGCTTGGGCGGGAGTGGCCTTGATACGCAGTATTTT
CASSLGGSGLDTQYF
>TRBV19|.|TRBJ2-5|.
TGTGCCAGTAGCCCGACTAGTTCTCAGACCCAGTACTTC
CASSPTSSQTQYF
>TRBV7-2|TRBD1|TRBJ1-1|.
TGTGCCAGCAGCACCGGGGGACAGTCTTTCACTGAAGCTTTCTTT
CASSTGGQSFTEAFF
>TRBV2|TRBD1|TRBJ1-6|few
TGTGCCAGCAGTGGGACTGGGACAGATAATTCACCCCTCCACTTT
CASSGTGTDNSPLHF
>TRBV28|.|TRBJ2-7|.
TGTGCCAGCACCCCTTTGGGAGTCTCCTACGAGCAGTACTTC
CASTPLGVSYEQYF
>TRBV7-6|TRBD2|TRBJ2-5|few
TGTGCCAGCAGCTTAGGACTAGCGGGGGGGGCCCAAGAGACCCAGTACTTC
CASSLGLAGGAQETQYF
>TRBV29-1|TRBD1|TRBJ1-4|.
TGCAGCGTACTGAACAGGGGGCTTGGTGAAAAACTGTTTTTT
CSVLNRGLGEKLFF
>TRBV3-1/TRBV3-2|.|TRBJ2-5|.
TGTGCCAGCAGCCAAGATGAAGGTAGGGCGGGAATAGAGACCCAGTACTTC
CASSQDEGRAGIETQYF
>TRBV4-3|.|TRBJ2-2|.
TGCGCCAGCAGCCAAGATCTAATCAACACCGGGGAGCTGTTTTTT
CASSQDLINTGELFF
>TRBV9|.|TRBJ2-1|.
TGTGCCAGCAGCGTAGAGGTGGGGGGATCCTACAATGAGCAGTTCTTC
CASSVEVGGSYNEQFF
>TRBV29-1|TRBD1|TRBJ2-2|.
TGCAGCGGGCGGGACAGGGTGAACACCGGGGAGCTGTTTTTT
CSGRDRVNTGELFF
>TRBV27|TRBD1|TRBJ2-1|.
TGTGCCAGCAGTCCTCACAGGGGGCTTGGCAATGAGCAGTTCTTC
CASSPHRGLGNEQFF
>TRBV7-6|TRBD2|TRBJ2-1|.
TGTGCCAGCAGCTTAGCGAGGACTAGCGGGCACAATGAGCAGTTCTTC
CASSLARTSGHNEQFF
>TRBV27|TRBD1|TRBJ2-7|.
TGTGCCAGCAGTTCGTCGGGACAGAGCTCCTACGAGCAGTACTTC
CASSSSGQSSYEQYF
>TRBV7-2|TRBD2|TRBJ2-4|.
TGTGCCAGCAGCCCGACTAGCGGGAGGAACATTCAGTACTTC
CASSPTSGRNIQYF
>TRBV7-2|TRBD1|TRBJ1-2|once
TGTGCCAGCAGCTCGGGGACAGGAGCTCTCTATGGCTACACCTTC
CASSSGTGALYGYTF
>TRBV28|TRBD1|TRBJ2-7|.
TGTGCCAGCAGAGCGACAGGGTCCTACGAGCAGTACTTC
CASRATGSYEQYF
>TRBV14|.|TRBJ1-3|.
TGTGCCAGCAGGCCAACAGGGATTTCCTCTGGAAACACCATATATTTT
CASRPTGISSGNTIYF